The 8 T cell receptor beta chains listed next were all sequenced from one sample in a study of identical twins. Each CDR3 protein gets one entry after TCRdb re-called the 5' RACE reads with MiXCR. This table has 500,000 to 600,000 distinct CDR3 sequences, approximately 22% appearing once. This sample was also put to use in a study of T cells expressing NK-cell markers.

Sequenced sample: CD4+ T cells sorted from blood. These TCRs come from a young woman in good health.

This rearrangement joins TRBV5-1 to TRBJ2-3; weak D call: TRBD2 (5 bases). This CDR3 region has 13 residues. Between the trimmed V and J ends, which lost 1 base and 6 bases, there was a span of 9 bases. Germline lookup yields CDR1 SGHRS and CDR2 YFSETQ. CDR3 bases: TGCGCCAGCAGCTTGATGACTATCGATACGCAGTATTTT. Translated, it gives CASSLMTIDTQYF.

The genes are TRBV4-2 and TRBJ1-2; 8 nucleotides line up with TRBD1. CDR3 length: 15 residues. V lost 0 bases to trimming and J lost 6 bases; unmatched junction nucleotides: 6. The germline V gene has CDR1 LGHNA and CDR2 YNFKEQ. The CDR3, as DNA: TGTGCCAGCAGCCAAGAAGACAGGGGAAACCATGGCTACACCTTC. Its translation is CASSQEDRGNHGYTF.

The V gene is TRBV5-1, the J gene TRBJ1-1, with TRBD1 identical over 9 bases. This CDR3 has 15 residues. The V gene end was trimmed by 4 bases and the J gene end by 2 bases; junction bases not matched to a gene: 6. Germline CDR1 and CDR2: SGHRS and YFSETQ. The CDR3, as DNA: TGCGCCAGCAGCCACGGGGACAGGGACAACACTGAAGCTTTCTTT. Amino acid sequence: CASSHGDRDNTEAFF.

The genes are TRBV2 and TRBJ2-7; 9 positions match TRBD1. V gave up 6 bases and J gave up 5 bases; unmatched junction bases: 8. The CDR3 spans 14 residues. Germline assignment: CDR1 SNHLY and CDR2 FYNNEI. CDR3 sequence (DNA): TGTGCCAGCAGGATCTACAGGGGGCTGGACGAGCAGTACTTC. Its translation is CASRIYRGLDEQYF.

In this sample, this clonotype turned up a few times. The chain uses TRBV12-3 or TRBV12-4 and TRBJ1-4; 8 nucleotides match TRBD1. The trim removed 3 bases at V and 10 bases at J, leaving 7 bases unmatched. The CDR3 contains 14 residues. The CDR3 region is CASSLDRDGVKLFF. The CDR3 nucleotides read TGTGCCAGCAGTTTGGACAGGGATGGTGTAAAACTGTTTTTT.

There are a few counts of this clonotype. V gene TRBV9 combines with J gene TRBJ2-2; 9 bases line up with TRBD1. Unmatched junction bases numbered 7, after V lost 4 bases and J lost 3 bases. Per the germline V gene, CDR1 is SGDLS and CDR2 is YYNGEE. The CDR3 is made up of 16 amino acids. The CDR3 bases are TGTGCCAGCAGCCCGCGGACAGGGGAATACACCGGGGAGCTGTTTTTT. Translating gives CASSPRTGEYTGELFF.

The chain is built from TRBV12-3 or TRBV12-4 and TRBJ2-2; 9 bases match TRBD2. The CDR3 loop spans 18 amino acids. CDR3 region: CTFSRSGLAGTNTGELFF. DNA of the CDR3: TGTACCTTCAGTCGGTCTGGGCTAGCGGGGACCAACACCGGGGAGCTGTTTTTT.

In this sample, this clonotype turned up a few times. V and J are TRBV25-1 and TRBJ2-4; D is possibly TRBD1 (6 bases). The CDR3 length is 14 residues. The germline CDR1 and CDR2 sequences are MGHDK and SYGVNS. The germline V and J ends were trimmed by 3 bases and 11 bases, with 17 bases remaining between them. CDR3 amino acids: CASSDLGRGQLQYF. CDR3 in DNA: TGTGCCAGCAGTGATTTGGGTCGGGGACAACTTCAGTACTTC.